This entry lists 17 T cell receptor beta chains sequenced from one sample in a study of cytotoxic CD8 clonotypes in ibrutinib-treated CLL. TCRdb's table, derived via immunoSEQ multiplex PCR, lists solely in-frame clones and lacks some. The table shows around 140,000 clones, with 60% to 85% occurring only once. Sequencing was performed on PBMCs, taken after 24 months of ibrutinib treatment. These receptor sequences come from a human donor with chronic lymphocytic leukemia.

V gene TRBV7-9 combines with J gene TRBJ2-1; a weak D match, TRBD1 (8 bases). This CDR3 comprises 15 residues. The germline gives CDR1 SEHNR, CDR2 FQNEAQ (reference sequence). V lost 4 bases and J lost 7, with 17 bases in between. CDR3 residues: CASSWGGQVKNEQFF. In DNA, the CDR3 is TGTGCCAGCAGCTGGGGGGGACAGGTGAAGAATGAGCAGTTCTTC.

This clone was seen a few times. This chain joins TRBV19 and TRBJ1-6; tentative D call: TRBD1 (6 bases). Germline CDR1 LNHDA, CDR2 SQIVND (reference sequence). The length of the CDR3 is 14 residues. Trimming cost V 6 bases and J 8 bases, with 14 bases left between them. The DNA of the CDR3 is TGTGCCAGTAGACCACAGGGAGGGGATTCACCCCTCCACTTT. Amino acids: CASRPQGGDSPLHF. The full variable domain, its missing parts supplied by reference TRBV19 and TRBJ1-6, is DGGITQSPKYLFRKEGQNVTLSCEQNLNHDAMYWYRQDPGQGLRLIYYSQIVNDFQKGDIAEGYSVSREKKESFPLTVTSAQKNPTAFYLCASRPQGGDSPLHFGNGTRLTVT.

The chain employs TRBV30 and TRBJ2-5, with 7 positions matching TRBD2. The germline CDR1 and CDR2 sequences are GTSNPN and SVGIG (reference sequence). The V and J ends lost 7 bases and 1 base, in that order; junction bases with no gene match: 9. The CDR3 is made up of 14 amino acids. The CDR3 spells CASTPRTSQETQYF. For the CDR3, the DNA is TGTGCCTCCACCCCCCGGACTAGCCAAGAGACCCAGTACTTC.

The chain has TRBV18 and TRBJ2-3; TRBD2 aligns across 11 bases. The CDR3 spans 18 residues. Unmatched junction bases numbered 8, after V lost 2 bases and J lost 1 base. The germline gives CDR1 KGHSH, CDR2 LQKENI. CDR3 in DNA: TGTGCCAGCTCACCAAGCACTAGCGGGAGATTGGGCACAGATACGCAGTATTTT. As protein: CASSPSTSGRLGTDTQYF.

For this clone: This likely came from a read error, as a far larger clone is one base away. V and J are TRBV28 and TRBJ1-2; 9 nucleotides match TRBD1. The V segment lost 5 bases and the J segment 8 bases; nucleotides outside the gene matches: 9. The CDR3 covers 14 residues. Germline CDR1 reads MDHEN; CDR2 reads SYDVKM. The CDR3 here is CASSATGGWGGYTF. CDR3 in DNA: TGTGCCAGCAGTGCGACAGGGGGGTGGGGGGGCTACACCTTC.

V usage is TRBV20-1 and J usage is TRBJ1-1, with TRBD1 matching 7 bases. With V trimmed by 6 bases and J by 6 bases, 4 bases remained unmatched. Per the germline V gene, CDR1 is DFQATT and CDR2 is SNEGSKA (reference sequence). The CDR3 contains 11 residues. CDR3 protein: CSAPTGAEAFF. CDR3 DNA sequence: TGCAGTGCGCCCACAGGGGCTGAAGCTTTCTTT.

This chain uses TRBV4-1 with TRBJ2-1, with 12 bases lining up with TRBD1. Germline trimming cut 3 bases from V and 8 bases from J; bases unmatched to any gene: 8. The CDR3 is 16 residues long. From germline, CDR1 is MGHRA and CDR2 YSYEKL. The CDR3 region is CASSHPEGTGGDEQFF. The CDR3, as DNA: TGCGCCAGCAGCCACCCGGAGGGGACAGGGGGCGATGAGCAGTTCTTC.

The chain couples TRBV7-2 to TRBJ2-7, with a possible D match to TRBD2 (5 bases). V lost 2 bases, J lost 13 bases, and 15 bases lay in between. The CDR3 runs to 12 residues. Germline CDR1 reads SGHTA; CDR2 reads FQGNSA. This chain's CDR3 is CASSLTREPRYF. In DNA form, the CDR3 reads TGTGCCAGCAGCTTAACCCGGGAACCGCGTTACTTC.

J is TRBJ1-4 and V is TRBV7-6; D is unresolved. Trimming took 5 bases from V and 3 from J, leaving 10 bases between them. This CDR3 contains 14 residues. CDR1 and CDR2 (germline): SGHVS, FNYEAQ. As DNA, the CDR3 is TGTGCCAGCAGCCCCGCATTCTCTAATGAAAAACTGTTTTTT. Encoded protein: CASSPAFSNEKLFF.

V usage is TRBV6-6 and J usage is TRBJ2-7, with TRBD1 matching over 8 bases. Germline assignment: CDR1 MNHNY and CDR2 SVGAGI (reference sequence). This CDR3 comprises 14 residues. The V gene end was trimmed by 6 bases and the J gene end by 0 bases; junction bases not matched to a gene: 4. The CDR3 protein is CASSPGQASYEQYF. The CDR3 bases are TGTGCCAGCAGCCCGGGACAGGCCTCCTACGAGCAGTACTTC.

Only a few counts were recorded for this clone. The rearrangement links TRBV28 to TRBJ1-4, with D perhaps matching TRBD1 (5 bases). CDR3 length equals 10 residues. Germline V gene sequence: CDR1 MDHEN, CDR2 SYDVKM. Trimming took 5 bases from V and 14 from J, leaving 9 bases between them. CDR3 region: CASSARDLFF. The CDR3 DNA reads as TGTGCCAGCAGTGCCAGGGACCTGTTTTTT.

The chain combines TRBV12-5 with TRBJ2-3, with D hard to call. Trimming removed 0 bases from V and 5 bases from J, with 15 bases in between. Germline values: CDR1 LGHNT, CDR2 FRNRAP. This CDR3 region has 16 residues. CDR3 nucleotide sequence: TGTGCTAGTGGTTTGGTACTGGGCAGAACGGGAGATACGCAGTATTTT. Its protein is CASGLVLGRTGDTQYF.

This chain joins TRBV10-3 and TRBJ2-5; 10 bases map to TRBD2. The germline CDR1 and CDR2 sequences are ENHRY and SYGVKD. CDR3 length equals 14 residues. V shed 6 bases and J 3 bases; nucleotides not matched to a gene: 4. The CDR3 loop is CAIRDGTSEETQYF. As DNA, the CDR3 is TGTGCCATCAGGGACGGGACTAGCGAAGAGACCCAGTACTTC.

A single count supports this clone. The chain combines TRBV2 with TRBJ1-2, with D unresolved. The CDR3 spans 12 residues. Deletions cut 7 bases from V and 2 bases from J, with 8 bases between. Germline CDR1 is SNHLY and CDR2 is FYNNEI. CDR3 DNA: TGTGCCAGCACCCGGGCCAACTATGGCTACACCTTC. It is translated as CASTRANYGYTF.

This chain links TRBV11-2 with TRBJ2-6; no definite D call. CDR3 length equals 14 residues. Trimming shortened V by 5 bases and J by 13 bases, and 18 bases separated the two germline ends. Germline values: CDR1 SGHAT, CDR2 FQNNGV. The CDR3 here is CASSPYDVAIVLTF. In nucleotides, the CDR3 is TGTGCCAGCAGCCCATACGACGTAGCCATTGTCCTGACTTTC.

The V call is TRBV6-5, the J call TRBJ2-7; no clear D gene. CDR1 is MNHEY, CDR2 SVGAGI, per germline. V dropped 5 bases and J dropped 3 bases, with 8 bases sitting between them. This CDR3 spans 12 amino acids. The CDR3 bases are TGTGCCAGCAGTCCGTCGCGCTACGAGCAGTACTTC. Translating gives CASSPSRYEQYF.

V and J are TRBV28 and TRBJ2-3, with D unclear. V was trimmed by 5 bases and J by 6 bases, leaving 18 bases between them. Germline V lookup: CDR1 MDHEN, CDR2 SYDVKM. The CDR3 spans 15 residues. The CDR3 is CASSPPGPSRDTQYF. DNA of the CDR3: TGTGCCAGCAGTCCCCCGGGCCCGTCCCGGGATACGCAGTATTTT.